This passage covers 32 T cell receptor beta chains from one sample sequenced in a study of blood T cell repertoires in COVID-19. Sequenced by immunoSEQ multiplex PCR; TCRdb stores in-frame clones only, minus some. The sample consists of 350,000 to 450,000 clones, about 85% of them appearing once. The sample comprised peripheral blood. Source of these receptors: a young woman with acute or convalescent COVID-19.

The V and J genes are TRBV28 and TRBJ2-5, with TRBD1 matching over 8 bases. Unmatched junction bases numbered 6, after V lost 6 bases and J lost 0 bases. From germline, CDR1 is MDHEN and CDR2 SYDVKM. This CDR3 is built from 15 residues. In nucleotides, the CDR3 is TGTGCCAGCAGCAGCGGACAGGGTTACCAAGAGACCCAGTACTTC. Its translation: CASSSGQGYQETQYF.

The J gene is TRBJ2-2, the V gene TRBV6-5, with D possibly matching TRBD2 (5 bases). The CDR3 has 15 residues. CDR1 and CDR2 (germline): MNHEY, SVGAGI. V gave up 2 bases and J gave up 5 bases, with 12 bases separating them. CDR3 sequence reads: CASSYVGWETGELFF. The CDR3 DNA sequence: TGTGCCAGCAGTTACGTGGGGTGGGAGACCGGGGAGCTGTTTTTT.

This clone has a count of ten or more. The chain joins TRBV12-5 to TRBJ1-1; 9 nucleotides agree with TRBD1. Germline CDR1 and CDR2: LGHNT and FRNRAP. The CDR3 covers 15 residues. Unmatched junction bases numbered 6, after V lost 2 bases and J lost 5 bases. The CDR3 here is CASGLPTGGETEAFF. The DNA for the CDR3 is TGTGCTAGTGGTTTGCCGACAGGGGGGGAAACTGAAGCTTTCTTT.

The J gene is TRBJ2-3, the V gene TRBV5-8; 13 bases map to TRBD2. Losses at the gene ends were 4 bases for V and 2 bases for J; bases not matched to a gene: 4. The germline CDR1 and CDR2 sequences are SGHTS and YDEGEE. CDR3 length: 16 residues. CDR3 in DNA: TGTGCCAGCAGCCGCGGGACTAGCGGGACCACAGATACGCAGTATTTT. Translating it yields CASSRGTSGTTDTQYF.

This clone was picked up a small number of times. As DNA, the CDR3 is TGTGCCAGCAGTTTAGATGGCGGGCCCTACGAGCAGTACTTC. It yields the protein CASSLDGGPYEQYF. This chain joins TRBV27 and TRBJ2-7; a possible D gene is TRBD2 (5 bases). V was pared by 2 bases and J by 2 bases, with 10 bases between. CDR1 and CDR2 from the germline V gene are MNHEY and SMNVEV (reference sequence). This CDR3 comprises 14 residues.

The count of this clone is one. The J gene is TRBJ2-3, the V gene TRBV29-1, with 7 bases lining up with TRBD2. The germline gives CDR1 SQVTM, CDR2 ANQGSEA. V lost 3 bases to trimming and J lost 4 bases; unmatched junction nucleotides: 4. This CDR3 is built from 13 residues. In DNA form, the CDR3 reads TGCAGCGTTGAGAGCGGGACCGCAGATACGCAGTATTTT. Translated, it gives CSVESGTADTQYF.

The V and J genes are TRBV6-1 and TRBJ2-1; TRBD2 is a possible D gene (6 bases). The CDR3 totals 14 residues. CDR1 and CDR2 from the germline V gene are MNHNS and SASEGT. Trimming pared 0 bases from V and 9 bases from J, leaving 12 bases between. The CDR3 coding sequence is TGTGCCAGCAGTGAAGCGGGAGGTCTGGGTGAGCAGTTCTTC. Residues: CASSEAGGLGEQFF.

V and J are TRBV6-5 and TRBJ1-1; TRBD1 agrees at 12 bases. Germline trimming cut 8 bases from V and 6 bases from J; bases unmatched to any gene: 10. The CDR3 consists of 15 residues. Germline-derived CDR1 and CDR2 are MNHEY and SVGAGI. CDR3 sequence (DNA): TGTGCCAGCTCTCCCGGGACAGGGGGCTTCGCTGAAGCTTTCTTT. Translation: CASSPGTGGFAEAFF.

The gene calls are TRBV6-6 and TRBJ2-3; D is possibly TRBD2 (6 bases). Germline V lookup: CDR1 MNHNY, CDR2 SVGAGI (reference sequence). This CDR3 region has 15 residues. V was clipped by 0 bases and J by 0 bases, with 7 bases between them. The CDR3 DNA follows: TGTGCCAGCAGTTACTCGGGGACTAGCACAGATACGCAGTATTTT. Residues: CASSYSGTSTDTQYF.

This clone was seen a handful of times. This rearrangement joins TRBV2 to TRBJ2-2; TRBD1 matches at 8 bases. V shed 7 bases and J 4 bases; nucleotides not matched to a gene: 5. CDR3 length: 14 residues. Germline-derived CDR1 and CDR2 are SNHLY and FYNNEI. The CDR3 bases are TGTGCCAGCAAAGACAGGGGTGGCACCGGGGAGCTGTTTTTT. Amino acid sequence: CASKDRGGTGELFF. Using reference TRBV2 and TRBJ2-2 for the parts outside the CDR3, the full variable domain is EPEVTQTPSHQVTQMGQEVILRCVPISNHLYFYWYRQILGQKVEFLVSFYNNEISEKSEIFDDQFSVERPDGSNFTLKIRSTKLEDSAMYFCASKDRGGTGELFFGEGSRLTVL.

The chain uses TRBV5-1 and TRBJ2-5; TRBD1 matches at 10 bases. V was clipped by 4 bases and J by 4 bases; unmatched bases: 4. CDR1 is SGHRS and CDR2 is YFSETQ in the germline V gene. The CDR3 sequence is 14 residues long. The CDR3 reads CASSADRGVETQYF. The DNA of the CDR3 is TGCGCCAGCAGCGCGGACAGGGGGGTAGAGACCCAGTACTTC.

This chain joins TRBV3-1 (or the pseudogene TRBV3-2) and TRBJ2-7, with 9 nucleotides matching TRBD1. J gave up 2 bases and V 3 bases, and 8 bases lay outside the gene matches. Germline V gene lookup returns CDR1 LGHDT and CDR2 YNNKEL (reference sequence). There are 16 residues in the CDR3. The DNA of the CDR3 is TGTGCCAGCAGCCACACGTCCGGACAGGGGACCTACGAGCAGTACTTC. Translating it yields CASSHTSGQGTYEQYF.

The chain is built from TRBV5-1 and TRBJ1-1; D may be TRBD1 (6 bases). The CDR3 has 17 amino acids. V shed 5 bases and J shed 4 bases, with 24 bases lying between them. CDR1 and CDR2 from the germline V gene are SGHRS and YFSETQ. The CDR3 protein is CASSSEQGVFGTTEAFF. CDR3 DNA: TGCGCCAGCAGTAGTGAACAGGGTGTATTCGGTACCACTGAAGCTTTCTTT.

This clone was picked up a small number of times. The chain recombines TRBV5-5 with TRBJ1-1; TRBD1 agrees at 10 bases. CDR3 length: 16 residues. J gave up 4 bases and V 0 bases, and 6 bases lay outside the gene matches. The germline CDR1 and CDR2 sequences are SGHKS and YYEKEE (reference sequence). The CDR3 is CASSLVSGQGSTEAFF. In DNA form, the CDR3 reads TGTGCCAGCAGCTTGGTATCGGGACAGGGGAGCACTGAAGCTTTCTTT.

The CDR3 nucleotides are TGTGCCAGTAGTCCGCGTAGGGGATCCACTGAAGCTTTCTTT. This sequence encodes CASSPRRGSTEAFF. The chain recombines TRBV19 with TRBJ1-1, with D maybe TRBD1 (5 bases). With 5 bases removed from V and 4 bases from J, the gap between germline ends came to 14 bases. The CDR3 consists of 14 residues. Germline CDR1 reads LNHDA; CDR2 reads SQIVND (reference sequence).

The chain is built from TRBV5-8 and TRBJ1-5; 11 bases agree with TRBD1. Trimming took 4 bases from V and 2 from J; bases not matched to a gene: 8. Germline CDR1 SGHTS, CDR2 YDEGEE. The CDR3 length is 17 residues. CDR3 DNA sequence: TGTGCCAGCAGCCCGGACAGGGGGCGAGGGGGCAATCAGCCCCAGCATTTT. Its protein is CASSPDRGRGGNQPQHF. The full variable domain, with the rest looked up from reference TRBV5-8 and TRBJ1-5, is EAGVTQSPTHLIKTRGQQATLRCSPISGHTSVYWYQQALGLGLQFLLWYDEGEERNRGNFPPRFSGRQFPNYSSELNVNALELEDSALYLCASSPDRGRGGNQPQHFGDGTRLSIL.

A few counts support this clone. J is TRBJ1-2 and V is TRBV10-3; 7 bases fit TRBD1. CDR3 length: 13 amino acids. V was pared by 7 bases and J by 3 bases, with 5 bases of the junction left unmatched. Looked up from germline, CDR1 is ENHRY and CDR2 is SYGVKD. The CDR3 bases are TGTGCCATCACCGCTACAGGGGACTATGGCTACACCTTC. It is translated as CAITATGDYGYTF.

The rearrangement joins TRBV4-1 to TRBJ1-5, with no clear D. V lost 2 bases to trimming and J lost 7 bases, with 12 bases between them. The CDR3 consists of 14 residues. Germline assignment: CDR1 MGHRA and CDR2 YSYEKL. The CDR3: CASSQRHRPQPQHF. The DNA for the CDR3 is TGCGCCAGCAGCCAACGACACCGTCCCCAGCCCCAGCATTTT.

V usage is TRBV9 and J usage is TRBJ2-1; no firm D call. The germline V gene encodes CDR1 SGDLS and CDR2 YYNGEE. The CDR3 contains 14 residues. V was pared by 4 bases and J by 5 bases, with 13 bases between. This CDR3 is CASSPPWPDNEQFF. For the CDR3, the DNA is TGTGCCAGCAGCCCTCCCTGGCCCGACAATGAGCAGTTCTTC.

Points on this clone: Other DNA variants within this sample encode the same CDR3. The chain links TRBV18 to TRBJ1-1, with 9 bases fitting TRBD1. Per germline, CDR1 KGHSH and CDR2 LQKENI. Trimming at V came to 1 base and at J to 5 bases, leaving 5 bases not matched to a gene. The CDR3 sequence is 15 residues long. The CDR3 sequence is CASSPRGQGGTEAFF. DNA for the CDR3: TGTGCCAGCTCACCACGGGGACAGGGCGGGACTGAAGCTTTCTTT.

The CDR3 spells CASSLVGQGSKEQYF. The CDR3 region has the DNA TGCGCCAGCAGCTTGGTGGGACAGGGATCAAAGGAGCAGTACTTC. The chain has TRBV5-1 and TRBJ2-7, with 9 bases that match TRBD1. The CDR3 extends over 15 amino acids. The V segment lost 0 bases and the J segment 7 bases; nucleotides outside the gene matches: 8. Per germline, CDR1 SGHRS and CDR2 YFSETQ.

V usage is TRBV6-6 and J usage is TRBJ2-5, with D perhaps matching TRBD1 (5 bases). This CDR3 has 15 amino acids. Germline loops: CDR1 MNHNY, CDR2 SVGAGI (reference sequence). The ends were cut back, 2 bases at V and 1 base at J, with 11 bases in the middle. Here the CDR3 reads CASSYLGAVQETQYF. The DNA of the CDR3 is TGTGCCAGCAGTTACCTAGGGGCGGTCCAAGAGACCCAGTACTTC.

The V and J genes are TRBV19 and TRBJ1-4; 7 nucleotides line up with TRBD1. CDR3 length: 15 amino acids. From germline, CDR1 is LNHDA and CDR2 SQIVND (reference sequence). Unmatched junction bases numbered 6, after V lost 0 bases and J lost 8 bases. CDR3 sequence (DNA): TGTGCCAGTAGTATAGATCCGACAGGGCAGGAAAAACTGTTTTTT. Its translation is CASSIDPTGQEKLFF.

Here the CDR3 DNA reads TGTGCCAGCAGTCGGGGGGGCGGGGACAATGAGCAGTTCTTC. This sequence encodes CASSRGGGDNEQFF. The gene calls are TRBV6-5 and TRBJ2-1, with 8 bases fitting TRBD2. Germline-derived CDR1 and CDR2 are MNHEY and SVGAGI. Trimming at V came to 5 bases and at J to 5 bases, leaving 5 bases not matched to a gene. This CDR3 contains 14 residues.

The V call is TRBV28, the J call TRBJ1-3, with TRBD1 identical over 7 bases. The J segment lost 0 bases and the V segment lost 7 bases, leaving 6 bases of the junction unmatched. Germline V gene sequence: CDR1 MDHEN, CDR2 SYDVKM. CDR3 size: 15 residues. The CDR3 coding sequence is TGTGCCAGCACAGAGGGACAGTACTCTGGAAACACCATATATTTT. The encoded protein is CASTEGQYSGNTIYF.

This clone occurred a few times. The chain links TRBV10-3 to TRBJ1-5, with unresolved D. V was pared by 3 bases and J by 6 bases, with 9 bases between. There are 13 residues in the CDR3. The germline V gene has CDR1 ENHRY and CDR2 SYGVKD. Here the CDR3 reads CAISDGGFQPQHF. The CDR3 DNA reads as TGTGCCATCAGTGACGGCGGTTTTCAGCCCCAGCATTTT.

Here the CDR3 DNA reads TGCAGCGTTGACGGAGCGGGCCTACAAGAGACCCAGTACTTC. Its protein is CSVDGAGLQETQYF. The genes are TRBV29-1 and TRBJ2-5, with a weak D call TRBD2 (6 bases). CDR1 and CDR2 (germline): SQVTM, ANQGSEA. V lost 3 bases and J 2 bases, leaving 13 bases between the germline ends. The CDR3 has 14 residues.

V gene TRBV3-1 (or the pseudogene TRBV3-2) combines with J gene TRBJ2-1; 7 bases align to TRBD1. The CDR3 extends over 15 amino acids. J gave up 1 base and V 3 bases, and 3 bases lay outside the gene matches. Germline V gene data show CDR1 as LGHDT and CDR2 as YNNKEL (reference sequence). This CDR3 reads CASSQTGQSYNEQFF. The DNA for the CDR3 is TGTGCCAGCAGCCAGACGGGACAGTCCTACAATGAGCAGTTCTTC.

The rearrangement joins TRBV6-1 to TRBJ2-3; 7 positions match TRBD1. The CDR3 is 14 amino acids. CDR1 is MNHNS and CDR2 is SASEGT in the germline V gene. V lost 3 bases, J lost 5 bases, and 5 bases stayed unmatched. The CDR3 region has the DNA TGTGCCAGCAGTGAGGAAGGGGGCGAAGATACGCAGTATTTT. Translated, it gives CASSEEGGEDTQYF.

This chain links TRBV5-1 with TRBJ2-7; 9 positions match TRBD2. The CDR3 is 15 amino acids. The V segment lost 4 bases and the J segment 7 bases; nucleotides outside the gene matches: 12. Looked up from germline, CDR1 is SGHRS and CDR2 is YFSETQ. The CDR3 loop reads CASSPRSGGTREQYF. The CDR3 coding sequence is TGCGCCAGCAGCCCCCGTAGCGGGGGCACGCGGGAGCAGTACTTC.

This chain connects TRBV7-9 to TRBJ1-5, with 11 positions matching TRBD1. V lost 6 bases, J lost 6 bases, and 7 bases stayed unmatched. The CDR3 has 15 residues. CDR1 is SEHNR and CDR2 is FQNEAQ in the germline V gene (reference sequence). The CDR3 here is CASSPGQGATQPQHF. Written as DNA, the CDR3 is TGTGCCAGCAGTCCTGGACAGGGGGCAACTCAGCCCCAGCATTTT. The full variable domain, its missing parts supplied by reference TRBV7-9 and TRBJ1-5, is DTGVSQNPRHKITKRGQNVTFRCDPISEHNRLYWYRQTLGQGPEFLTYFQNEAQLEKSRLLSDRFSAERPKGSFSTLEIQRTEQGDSAMYLCASSPGQGATQPQHFGDGTRLSIL.

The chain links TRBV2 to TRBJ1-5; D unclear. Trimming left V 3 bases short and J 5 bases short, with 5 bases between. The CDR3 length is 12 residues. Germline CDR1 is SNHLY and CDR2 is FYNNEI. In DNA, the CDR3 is TGTGCCAGCAGTGACTTAGATCAGCCCCAGCATTTT. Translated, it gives CASSDLDQPQHF.